The 18 T cell receptor beta chains below come from one sample, sequenced in a study of blood T cell repertoires in COVID-19. Clones were read by immunoSEQ multiplex PCR, and TCRdb kept only the in-frame ones, dropping some. The table has about 82,000 clones, around 78% seen once. The source material was peripheral blood. These receptor sequences come from a man aged 55 to 70 with COVID-19, enrolled during active disease.

V usage is TRBV2 and J usage is TRBJ2-2, with 9 positions matching TRBD2. The germline V gene encodes CDR1 SNHLY and CDR2 FYNNEI. The CDR3 covers 13 residues. Trimming removed 8 bases from V and 4 bases from J; junction bases left unmatched: 2. The CDR3 DNA is TGTGCCAGCGGCGGGAGGGGCACCGGGGAGCTGTTTTTT. It translates to CASGGRGTGELFF.

The V gene is TRBV19, the J gene TRBJ2-7; D is possibly TRBD2 (6 bases). Trimming took 5 bases from V and 7 from J, leaving 15 bases between them. This CDR3 is built from 13 residues. CDR1 is LNHDA, CDR2 SQIVND, per germline (reference sequence). The CDR3 protein is CASSALLAREQYF. DNA for the CDR3: TGTGCCAGTAGTGCTTTACTAGCAAGAGAGCAGTACTTC.

This clone has only a few counts. V is TRBV2 and J is TRBJ1-5; D is uncertain. V lost 5 bases to trimming and J lost 0 bases, with 11 bases between them. CDR1 and CDR2 from the germline V gene are SNHLY and FYNNEI. The CDR3 has 15 amino acids. The CDR3 loop is CASSTDLSSNQPQHF. The CDR3, as DNA: TGTGCCAGCAGTACAGACCTTTCTAGCAATCAGCCCCAGCATTTT.

The rearrangement joins TRBV6-6 to TRBJ2-7, with TRBD2 matching 9 bases. CDR1 MNHNY and CDR2 SVGAGI come from the germline V gene (reference sequence). Germline trimming cut 2 bases from V and 0 bases from J; bases unmatched to any gene: 5. This CDR3 is 16 amino acids long. In DNA form, the CDR3 reads TGTGCCAGCAGTTACCCTCTTAGCGGGGGCTCCTACGAGCAGTACTTC. It codes for CASSYPLSGGSYEQYF.

In the case of this clone: At the DNA level, this CDR3 is encoded by other sequences in the same sample as well. The rearrangement links TRBV24-1 to TRBJ2-1; 11 nucleotides line up with TRBD2. The CDR3 spans 16 residues. Germline CDR1 KGHDR, CDR2 SFDVKD. The trim removed 3 bases at V and 4 bases at J, leaving 4 bases unmatched. This CDR3 reads CATSDSGTSGYNEQFF. CDR3 sequence (DNA): TGTGCCACCAGTGATAGCGGGACTAGCGGATACAATGAGCAGTTCTTC.

This chain links TRBV10-3 with TRBJ1-2; D may be TRBD1 (6 bases). This CDR3 comprises 13 residues. The V gene's germline CDR1 is ENHRY and CDR2 SYGVKD. V lost 3 bases and J 8 bases, leaving 13 bases between the germline ends. The CDR3 DNA is TGTGCCATCAGTGACGACAGGCGTTGGGGCTACACCTTC. This sequence encodes CAISDDRRWGYTF.

The chain recombines TRBV7-9 with TRBJ2-1; perhaps TRBD1 as D (6 bases). The CDR3 is made up of 16 amino acids. CDR1 and CDR2 from the germline V gene are SEHNR and FQNEAQ (reference sequence). Trimming took off 2 bases at V and 5 bases at J, with 16 bases between the two ends. CDR3 region: CASSLWNDRRNNEQFF. The DNA for the CDR3 is TGTGCCAGCAGCTTATGGAACGACAGGCGAAACAATGAGCAGTTCTTC.

Only one count was recorded for this clone. This sequence joins TRBV4-2 and TRBJ2-1; 9 bases line up with TRBD2. This CDR3 has 16 residues. Germline V gene lookup returns CDR1 LGHNA and CDR2 YNFKEQ. V shed 3 bases and J 7 bases; nucleotides not matched to a gene: 10. Here the CDR3 reads CASSQGGGGARNEQFF. The CDR3 nucleotides read TGTGCCAGCAGCCAGGGAGGCGGGGGGGCTCGTAATGAGCAGTTCTTC.

V gene TRBV28 combines with J gene TRBJ2-2, with a possible D match to TRBD1 (7 bases). The germline V and J ends were trimmed by 4 bases and 13 bases, with 13 bases remaining between them. Germline V CDR1 and CDR2: MDHEN, SYDVKM. The CDR3 extends over 12 amino acids. The CDR3 region is CASSSRGVGLFF. The DNA of the CDR3 is TGTGCCAGCAGTTCCAGGGGGGTAGGGCTGTTTTTT.

The chain joins TRBV5-6 to TRBJ1-4, with D unresolved. CDR3 length: 16 residues. Germline V lookup: CDR1 SGHDT, CDR2 YYEEEE. The V end was cut by 2 bases, the J end by 0 bases, with 11 bases between. DNA for the CDR3: TGTGCCAGCAGCTTTCGCAGAGGCGCAACTAATGAAAAACTGTTTTTT. Translation: CASSFRRGATNEKLFF.

The chain has TRBV13 and TRBJ1-4, with a tentative D call TRBD1 (5 bases). The V and J ends lost 5 bases and 4 bases respectively, with 11 bases between them. Germline V gene sequence: CDR1 PRHDT, CDR2 FYEKMQ (reference sequence). The CDR3 contains 14 residues. The CDR3 nucleotides are TGTGCCAGCAGCCGCTCGGGGGGTAATGAAAAACTGTTTTTT. Its protein is CASSRSGGNEKLFF.

This clone has more than one count but fewer than ten. J is TRBJ2-5 and V is TRBV5-4; 9 bases fit TRBD1. The germline V gene has CDR1 SGHNT and CDR2 YYREEE (reference sequence). The CDR3 extends over 15 amino acids. After removal of 6 bases from V and 10 bases from J, the junction contained 16 bases not matched to a gene. The CDR3 reads CASTQRPGQGSIQYF. The DNA of the CDR3 is TGTGCCAGCACCCAGAGACCCGGACAGGGGAGTATCCAGTACTTC. Filled out from reference TRBV5-4 and TRBJ2-5, the complete variable domain reads ETGVTQSPTHLIKTRGQQVTLRCSSQSGHNTVSWYQQALGQGPQFIFQYYREEENGRGNFPPRFSGLQFPNYSSELNVNALELDDSALYLCASTQRPGQGSIQYFGPGTRLLVL.

This clone was observed a single time. The V gene is TRBV10-3, the J gene TRBJ2-4; TRBD1 might be the D (5 bases). V was trimmed by 0 bases and J by 9 bases, leaving 15 bases between them. Germline V gene sequence: CDR1 ENHRY, CDR2 SYGVKD. This CDR3 is built from 15 residues. CDR3 DNA: TGTGCCATCAGTGAGTCCTCGACAGTAGCTTCCATTCAGTACTTC. Protein sequence: CAISESSTVASIQYF.

The chain combines TRBV5-1 with TRBJ2-3; D might be TRBD2 (6 bases). V was shortened by 0 bases and J by 5 bases, with 13 bases between the two germline ends. Germline V gene data show CDR1 as SGHRS and CDR2 as YFSETQ. This CDR3 contains 15 residues. The chain's CDR3 is CASSLARGGRDTQYF. CDR3 nucleotides: TGCGCCAGCAGCTTGGCCCGTGGGGGGAGAGATACGCAGTATTTT.

The chain has TRBV5-1 and TRBJ1-1, with D unclear. This CDR3 spans 13 amino acids. V was trimmed by 1 base and J by 2 bases, leaving 6 bases between them. Germline V gene data show CDR1 as SGHRS and CDR2 as YFSETQ. CDR3 in amino acids: CASSLLQNTEAFF. The CDR3 bases are TGCGCCAGCAGCTTGTTACAAAACACTGAAGCTTTCTTT.

The rearrangement joins TRBV7-2 to TRBJ2-1, with 11 bases that match TRBD2. The CDR3 sequence is 16 residues long. Germline values: CDR1 SGHTA, CDR2 FQGNSA. Trimming cost V 8 bases and J 4 bases; bases outside gene matches: 10. CDR3 in DNA: TGTGCCAGCTCCGTTTCCGGGACTAGCGGATACAATGAGCAGTTCTTC. Residues: CASSVSGTSGYNEQFF.

The chain has TRBV4-1 and TRBJ1-2, with 7 bases lining up with TRBD1. The CDR3 runs 14 residues. Losses at the gene ends were 1 base for V and 3 bases for J; bases not matched to a gene: 2. CDR1 MGHRA and CDR2 YSYEKL come from the germline V gene. The CDR3 region is CASSQADRDYGYTF. For the CDR3, the DNA is TGCGCCAGCAGCCAAGCCGACAGGGACTATGGCTACACCTTC.

Here the CDR3 DNA reads TGCGCCAGCAGCACACAGGGGGGAACCGGGGAGCTGTTTTTT. Encoded protein: CASSTQGGTGELFF. The genes are TRBV5-1 and TRBJ2-2, with 8 bases aligning to TRBD1. The CDR3 extends over 14 amino acids. Germline CDR1 and CDR2: SGHRS and YFSETQ. V lost 4 bases, J lost 5 bases, and 4 bases stayed unmatched.